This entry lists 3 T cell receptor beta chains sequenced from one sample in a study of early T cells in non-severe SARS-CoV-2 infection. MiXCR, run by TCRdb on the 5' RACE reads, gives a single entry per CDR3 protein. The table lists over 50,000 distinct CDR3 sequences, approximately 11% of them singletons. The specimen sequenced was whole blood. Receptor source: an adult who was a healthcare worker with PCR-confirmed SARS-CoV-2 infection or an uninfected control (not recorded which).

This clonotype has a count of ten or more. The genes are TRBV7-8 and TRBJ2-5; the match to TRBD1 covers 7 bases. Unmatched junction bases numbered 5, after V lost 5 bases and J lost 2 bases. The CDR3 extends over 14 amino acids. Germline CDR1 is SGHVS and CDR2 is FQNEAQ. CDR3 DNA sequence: TGTGCCAGCAGCAGACAGGGATTTCAAGAGACCCAGTACTTC. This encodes CASSRQGFQETQYF.

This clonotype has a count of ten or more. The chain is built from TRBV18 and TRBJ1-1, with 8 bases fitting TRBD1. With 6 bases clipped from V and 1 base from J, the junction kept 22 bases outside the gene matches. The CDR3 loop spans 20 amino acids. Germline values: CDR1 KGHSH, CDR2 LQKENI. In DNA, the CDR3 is TGTGCCAGCTCTCCCCTCCAGCGACAGGGGTTCCATCAAGGGAACACTGAAGCTTTCTTT. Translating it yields CASSPLQRQGFHQGNTEAFF. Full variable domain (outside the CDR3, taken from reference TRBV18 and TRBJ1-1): NAGVMQNPRHLVRRRGQEARLRCSPMKGHSHVYWYRQLPEEGLKFMVYLQKENIIDESGMPKERFSAEFPKEGPSILRIQQVVRGDSAAYFCASSPLQRQGFHQGNTEAFFGQGTRLTVV.

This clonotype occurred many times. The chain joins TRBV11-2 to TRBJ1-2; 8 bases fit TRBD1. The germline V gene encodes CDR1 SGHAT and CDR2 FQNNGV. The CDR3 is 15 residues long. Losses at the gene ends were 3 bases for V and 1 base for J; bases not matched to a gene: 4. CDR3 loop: CASSLGQVLNYGYTF. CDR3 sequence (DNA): TGTGCCAGCAGCTTGGGACAGGTGCTTAACTATGGCTACACCTTC.